This T cell receptor beta chain comes out of a study of sequential checkpoint blockade in melanoma. Findings and caveats of the study: Clinical benefit was about 30 times likelier when tumor T-cell fraction and clonality increased.

By sample share, this clone is medium-sized. What it recognizes is unknown. Assay used: immunoSEQ multiplex PCR; TCRdb lists only in-frame clones, some missing. The sample comprises roughly 4,000 clones, 23% of which are singletons, and roughly an eighth rests with the top ten. Specified treatment: randomized to nivolumab then ipilimumab (arm A) or the reverse (arm B). CDR3 length: 15 residues. The germline V and J ends were trimmed by 5 bases and 0 bases, with 11 bases remaining between them. The germline V gene has CDR1 MNHGY and CDR2 SAAAGT. This clonotype was obtained from a human donor with melanoma. The chain uses TRBV6-8 and TRBJ2-1; a weak D match, TRBD2 (5 bases). The starting material was tumor tissue (inferred from file names), obtained from a patient given nivolumab and ipilimumab in sequence. The CDR3 DNA reads TGTGCCAGCAGTGCGCGGGCCTCCTCCTACAATGAGCAGTTCTTC. It encodes CASSARASSYNEQFF.